This TCR beta chain was sequenced for a study of cytomegalovirus exposure and HLA in healthy donors. Overall study: The 130 or so validation repertoires used a platform that matched the one used for the approximately 610 first-cohort repertoires, as a later analysis reported. Study-level results: Researchers counted 180 or so TCR beta chains as cytomegalovirus-associated. As was reported, the classifier diagnosed cytomegalovirus status with high specificity and sensitivity.

The CDR3 is 15 amino acids. The V segment lost 3 bases and the J segment 3 bases; nucleotides outside the gene matches: 8. Germline V lookup: CDR1 LGHNA, CDR2 YNFKEQ. A remark on this clone: Its antigen is still unknown.

The data were produced by immunoSEQ multiplex PCR, yet TCRdb's version contains in-frame clones alone and is incomplete. The sample has 100,000 to 150,000 clones, approximately 90% seen once. The sequence was obtained from a young woman in good health and CMV-seronegative. The chain employs TRBV4-2 and TRBJ2-7, with TRBD1 matching 7 bases. The specimen sequenced was PBMCs. The CDR3 reads CASSQGPGQLYEQYF. Written as DNA, the CDR3 is TGTGCCAGCAGCCAGGGACCGGGACAGCTCTACGAGCAGTACTTC.